The source of this T cell receptor (beta chain) is a study of blood T cell repertoires in COVID-19. Study details: PBMCs, B-cell-depleted T cells, or T cells provided the cDNA or gDNA that made up the material.

Participants spanned ages about 18 to 89 years and resided in some 22 US areas. Self-reported history from a screening survey and questionnaire set each donor's cohort. The CDR3 runs to 17 residues. CDR1 is MGHRA, CDR2 YSYEKL, per germline. Trimming at V came to 2 bases and at J to 4 bases, leaving 11 bases not matched to a gene. Original processing notes: Nucleated cell number was recorded as an estimate derived from reference gene primer amplification. Produced via immunoSEQ multiplex PCR; TCRdb's table is partial and in-frame only. The V and J calls and clone size come from that table; D and trimming were worked out from the DNA. The sample holds fewer than 350,000 clones, 90% seen once.

Sequenced material: PBMCs or T cells enriched from blood (not recorded which). This clonotype originated in a woman under 30 with acute COVID-19. The chain combines TRBV4-1 with TRBJ2-3, with 8 positions matching TRBD2. This CDR3 is CASSQPTRAGVSDTQYF. DNA for the CDR3: TGCGCCAGCAGCCAACCCACACGAGCGGGAGTGTCAGATACGCAGTATTTT.